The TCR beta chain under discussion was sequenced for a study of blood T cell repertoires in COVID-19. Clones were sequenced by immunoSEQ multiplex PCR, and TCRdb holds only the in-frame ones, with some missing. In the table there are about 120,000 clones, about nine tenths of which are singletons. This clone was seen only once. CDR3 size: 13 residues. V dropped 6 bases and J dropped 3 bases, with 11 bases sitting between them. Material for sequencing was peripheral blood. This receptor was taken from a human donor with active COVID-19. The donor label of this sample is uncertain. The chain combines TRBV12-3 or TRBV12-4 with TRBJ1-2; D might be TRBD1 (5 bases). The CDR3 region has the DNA TGTGCCAGCAGCCTAGACAGAGACTATGGCTACACCTTC. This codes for CASSLDRDYGYTF.